This T cell receptor beta chain is drawn from a study of regulatory T cells in long-lasting Graves disease. This clonotype showed up just a few times. Germline V gives CDR1 MNHGY, CDR2 SVAAGI. The CDR3 covers 13 residues. V was trimmed by 3 bases and J by 8 bases, leaving 11 bases between them. The TCR beta library used iRepertoire HTBI primers with Arm-PCR amplification of CDR3. MiXCR was run by TCRdb on the multiplex PCR reads, yielding one entry per CDR3 protein. The table includes under 450,000 distinct CDR3 sequences, less than 30% detected once. The time point denotes: persistent/refractory GD, antithyroid drugs over 5 years with positive TRAb. PBMC RNA was the source of the TCR library.

This TCR derives from a woman between 35 and 50 years old with Graves disease. Sequences were derived from peripheral blood mononuclear cells (PBMCs), sampled when the disease was refractory, from a patient treated with antithyroid drugs. The chain is built from TRBV6-9 and TRBJ2-1; the D gene is possibly TRBD2 (7 bases). CDR3 sequence (DNA): TGTGCCAGCAGTTACATAGGGGGGGATGAGCAGTTCTTC. This sequence encodes CASSYIGGDEQFF.